The sequence of this T cell receptor beta chain was determined in a study of cytotoxic CD8 clonotypes in ibrutinib-treated CLL. Points from the study as a whole: Rare overall, public clonotypes shrank or held steady under therapy.

A remark on this clone: The antigen is not known.

V was pared by 1 base and J by 5 bases, with 7 bases of the junction left unmatched. The CDR3 has 17 amino acids. Germline assignment: CDR1 LGHNA and CDR2 YNFKEQ. Generated by immunoSEQ multiplex PCR, the TCRdb table keeps only in-frame clones and is missing some. This repertoire shows around 140,000 clones, 70% to 90% found once; its top ten account for approximately 2%. The source material was PBMCs, sampled after 24 months of ibrutinib treatment. This TCR was sampled from a human donor with chronic lymphocytic leukemia. This sequence joins TRBV4-2 and TRBJ2-3, with TRBD2 identical over 12 bases. The CDR3 sequence is CASSQGLAGVRGDTQYF. The CDR3 bases are TGTGCCAGCAGCCAAGGACTAGCGGGAGTCCGGGGAGATACGCAGTATTTT.